This entry concerns a single TCR beta chain. In Seattle, patients joined the study during active infection and were tracked longitudinally. Authors' data handling: Estimation of nucleated cell counts relied on the amplification of reference gene primers. The data were produced by immunoSEQ multiplex PCR, yet TCRdb's version contains in-frame clones alone and is incomplete. V and J calls and clone size follow that table, whereas D and trimming were derived from the DNA. The sample has 360,000 or so clones, approximately 89% seen once; the top ten hold just under 4%. This specimen comes from a study of blood T cell repertoires in COVID-19. Overall study context: COVID-19 samples from acute and convalescent phases originated in the United States, Italy and Spain. Sources were T cells, B-cell-depleted T cells, or PBMCs; the material itself was cDNA or gDNA.

V shed 1 base and J 9 bases; nucleotides not matched to a gene: 13. The CDR3 runs to 17 residues. From germline, CDR1 is SGHKS and CDR2 YYEKEE (reference sequence). Sequences were obtained from peripheral blood. This TCR came from an older woman with COVID-19, enrolled during active disease. The chain carries TRBV5-5 and TRBJ1-6, with 7 positions matching TRBD1. The CDR3 spells CASSLNALGQTGSPLHF. In DNA, the CDR3 is TGTGCCAGCAGCTTGAATGCCTTGGGACAGACAGGTTCACCCCTCCACTTT.